This T cell receptor (beta chain) is drawn from a study of T-cell reconstitution after alpha-beta-depleted transplantation in children. Overall study findings and caveats: Alpha-beta T cells about two months after transplant reportedly derived from several hundred expanded graft clones. Several patients had high TCRbeta diversity at day 60; it came from surviving recipient T cells and thymic progenitors. Among T cells one year after transplant, newly produced cells accounted for most counts and diversity.

Trimming cost V 1 base and J 3 bases, with 12 bases left between them. Germline loops: CDR1 LGHDT, CDR2 YNNKEL (reference sequence). The CDR3 spans 15 residues. As to this clonotype: Its antigen is currently unknown.

Preparation of the TCRbeta library involved a method that used unique molecular identifiers. TCRdb re-called the PCR reads with MiXCR, one entry per CDR3 protein. The sample includes around 300,000 distinct CDR3 sequences, 7.5% to 9% seen only once; the top ten take approximately 9.6%. This TCR was sampled from a female patient aged 2-10 years who had a stem cell transplant for Fanconi anemia, so the T cells may come from the graft donor. The sample was peripheral blood, taken 360 days after TCRalphabeta/CD19-depleted stem cell transplant. The V gene is TRBV3-1, the J gene TRBJ2-5; D is unresolved. CDR3 nucleotide sequence: TGTGCCAGCAGCCAAGTGGGCGGACCAGAAGAGACCCAGTACTTC. Protein sequence: CASSQVGGPEETQYF.